The 29 T cell receptor beta chains reported below all come from one sample, sequenced in a study of OX40 agonist ivuxolimab in advanced cancers. Assay used: immunoSEQ multiplex PCR; TCRdb lists only in-frame clones, some missing. Of 40,000 to 55,000 clones listed, roughly nine tenths were seen once; the top ten hold around 7%. Source: CD4+ or CD8+ T cells sorted from blood, taken in a trial of the OX40 agonist ivuxolimab. Receptors originate from an adult with an advanced solid tumor such as melanoma, head and neck, liver or kidney cancer.

The genes are TRBV28 and TRBJ2-7, with a possible D match to TRBD2 (6 bases). The CDR3 extends over 15 amino acids. Germline V gene data show CDR1 as MDHEN and CDR2 as SYDVKM. V shed 4 bases and J shed 1 base, with 14 bases lying between them. CDR3 sequence (DNA): TGTGCCAGCAGTTCCCGTCTCGGGGGATCCTACGAGCAGTACTTC. It is translated as CASSSRLGGSYEQYF.

The rearrangement links TRBV28 to TRBJ1-3, with D possibly TRBD1 on 6 matching bases. The CDR3 is made up of 14 amino acids. The germline V and J ends were trimmed by 8 bases and 5 bases, with 16 bases remaining between them. CDR1 and CDR2 from the germline V gene are MDHEN and SYDVKM. CDR3 amino acids: CASRFGQLRNTIYF. CDR3 DNA sequence: TGTGCCAGCCGCTTCGGACAGCTTCGAAACACCATATATTTT.

The V and J genes are TRBV7-9 and TRBJ1-6, with unresolved D. The CDR3 runs 14 residues. The germline gives CDR1 SEHNR, CDR2 FQNEAQ (reference sequence). The V gene lost 2 bases and the J gene lost 5 bases, with 7 bases spanning the gap. This CDR3 reads CASSLSLNNSPLHF. The DNA for the CDR3 is TGTGCCAGCAGCTTATCACTTAATAATTCACCCCTCCACTTT.

The chain employs TRBV21-1 and TRBJ2-7; TRBD2, the D gene given by the table, was not confirmed from the DNA. TRBV21-1 is a known pseudogene. The CDR3 totals 17 residues. The CDR3 DNA reads as TGTGCCAGCAGCAAAGAACCTCCTAGCGGGGGACCTTACGAGCAGTACTTC. Protein sequence: CASSKEPPSGGPYEQYF.

The J gene is TRBJ1-5, the V gene TRBV10-3; D possibly corresponds to TRBD1 (6 bases). Trimming pared 6 bases from V and 0 bases from J, leaving 15 bases between. The germline gives CDR1 ENHRY, CDR2 SYGVKD. The CDR3 spans 16 residues. CDR3 nucleotide sequence: TGTGCCATCAGCCAGCAGGGAGGGGGTAGCAATCAGCCCCAGCATTTT. Translation: CAISQQGGGSNQPQHF.

The chain combines TRBV18 with TRBJ1-3; tentative D call: TRBD1 (5 bases). There are 15 residues in the CDR3. The germline CDR1 and CDR2 sequences are KGHSH and LQKENI. V was clipped by 3 bases and J by 1 base, with 10 bases between them. CDR3 sequence: CASSPTAISGNTIYF. As DNA, the CDR3 is TGTGCCAGCTCACCGACAGCCATATCTGGAAACACCATATATTTT. Using reference TRBV18 and TRBJ1-3 for the parts outside the CDR3, the full variable domain is NAGVMQNPRHLVRRRGQEARLRCSPMKGHSHVYWYRQLPEEGLKFMVYLQKENIIDESGMPKERFSAEFPKEGPSILRIQQVVRGDSAAYFCASSPTAISGNTIYFGEGSWLTVV.

The V gene is TRBV5-1, the J gene TRBJ2-5; TRBD1 agrees at 8 bases. Losses at the gene ends were 4 bases for V and 5 bases for J; bases not matched to a gene: 10. Germline V lookup: CDR1 SGHRS, CDR2 YFSETQ. The CDR3 contains 15 residues. CDR3 in amino acids: CASSLSPDREETQYF. CDR3 sequence (DNA): TGCGCCAGCAGCCTTTCCCCGGACAGGGAGGAGACCCAGTACTTC.

The chain links TRBV10-3 to TRBJ2-7; D may be TRBD2 (7 bases). CDR3 length: 15 residues. Trimming pared 3 bases from V and 0 bases from J, leaving 12 bases between. Germline assignment: CDR1 ENHRY and CDR2 SYGVKD. The CDR3 region has the DNA TGTGCCATCAGTGAAGGGGGGGCGGGCTCCTACGAGCAGTACTTC. This translates into CAISEGGAGSYEQYF.

The V and J genes are TRBV5-4 and TRBJ1-5; 9 positions agree with TRBD1. Unmatched junction bases numbered 4, after V lost 0 bases and J lost 6 bases. The CDR3 covers 15 residues. Germline CDR1 reads SGHNT; CDR2 reads YYREEE (reference sequence). CDR3 protein: CASSLGTGGGQPQHF. For the CDR3, the DNA is TGTGCCAGCAGCTTGGGTACAGGGGGCGGTCAGCCCCAGCATTTT.

Only one count was recorded for this clone. The CDR3 bases are TGCGCCAGCAGCTTCGGACAGACCTTCTACGAGCAGTACTTC. Translating it yields CASSFGQTFYEQYF. The rearrangement uses TRBV5-1 and TRBJ2-7, with a possible D match to TRBD1 (6 bases). Germline loops: CDR1 SGHRS, CDR2 YFSETQ. The CDR3 totals 14 residues. With 2 bases removed from V and 3 bases from J, the gap between germline ends came to 12 bases.

The V call is TRBV7-3, the J call TRBJ2-5; 9 positions agree with TRBD2. V dropped 1 base and J dropped 4; count of bases not matched to a gene: 7. Germline lookup yields CDR1 SGHTA and CDR2 FQGTGA. The CDR3 contains 16 residues. The CDR3 sequence is CASSLIGSGGPETQYF. Written as DNA, the CDR3 is TGTGCCAGCAGCTTAATTGGCAGCGGGGGGCCAGAGACCCAGTACTTC.

This clone was detected a few times. The V call is TRBV10-1, the J call TRBJ2-7; D is possibly TRBD1 or TRBD2 (7 bases each). From germline, CDR1 is WNHNN and CDR2 SYGVQD (reference sequence). The V and J ends lost 7 bases and 7 bases respectively, with 17 bases between them. The CDR3 spans 13 residues. CDR3 protein: CASNDNRGGEQYF. CDR3 bases: TGCGCCAGCAACGACAACAGGGGAGGGGAGCAGTACTTC.

This clone was observed a handful of times. This chain joins TRBV29-1 and TRBJ1-4, with D perhaps matching TRBD1 (6 bases). CDR3 length: 12 amino acids. Per the germline V gene, CDR1 is SQVTM and CDR2 is ANQGSEA. V gave up 4 bases and J gave up 8 bases, with 11 bases separating them. The CDR3 is CSVGEGGEKLFF. CDR3 bases: TGCAGCGTTGGAGAGGGGGGGGAAAAACTGTTTTTT.

This chain links TRBV4-1 with TRBJ1-2; possible D gene TRBD1, 6 bases. Germline CDR1 MGHRA, CDR2 YSYEKL. The ends were cut back, 3 bases at V and 4 bases at J, with 18 bases in the middle. There are 16 residues in the CDR3. DNA of the CDR3: TGCGCCAGCAGCCAGGACAGTAACATAAGGGCCTATGGCTACACCTTC. This translates into CASSQDSNIRAYGYTF.

This clone has a single count. The chain is built from TRBV6-6 and TRBJ1-5; possible D gene TRBD1, 5 bases. V was pared by 6 bases and J by 5 bases, with 11 bases between. Germline V gene lookup returns CDR1 MNHNY and CDR2 SVGAGI (reference sequence). The CDR3 sequence is 13 residues long. CDR3 bases: TGTGCCAGCAGGCCGGGGGGGTATCAGCCCCAGCATTTT. It codes for CASRPGGYQPQHF.

This chain connects TRBV4-2 to TRBJ1-1; 7 nucleotides align to TRBD1. The V gene end was trimmed by 5 bases and the J gene end by 3 bases; junction bases not matched to a gene: 9. The CDR3 runs to 15 residues. Looked up from germline, CDR1 is LGHNA and CDR2 is YNFKEQ. The CDR3: CASSGRQGADTEAFF. The DNA of the CDR3 is TGTGCCAGCAGCGGGCGACAGGGAGCTGACACTGAAGCTTTCTTT.

V and J are TRBV10-3 and TRBJ1-2; no reliable D call. The germline V gene has CDR1 ENHRY and CDR2 SYGVKD. The V and J ends lost 0 bases and 8 bases respectively, with 13 bases between them. The CDR3 runs 14 residues. The CDR3 sequence: CAISESYSLNGYTF. In DNA, the CDR3 is TGTGCCATCAGTGAGTCCTACAGCTTGAACGGCTACACCTTC.

The CDR3 spells CASSQTRLAGGNTDTQYF. In nucleotides, the CDR3 is TGCGCCAGCAGCCAAACCCGACTAGCGGGGGGAAACACAGATACGCAGTATTTT. The chain recombines TRBV4-1 with TRBJ2-3, with 13 positions matching TRBD2. The CDR3 length is 18 residues. The germline gives CDR1 MGHRA, CDR2 YSYEKL. The ends lost 2 bases at V and 2 bases at J; junction bases unmatched: 7.

This clone appeared a few times. The CDR3 coding sequence is TGTGCCAGCAGCTTAGCTGGCACAGGCGCCAGCACAGATACGCAGTATTTT. Protein: CASSLAGTGASTDTQYF. This chain joins TRBV11-1 and TRBJ2-3, with D possibly matching TRBD1 (5 bases). Germline-derived CDR1 and CDR2 are SGHAT and FQDESV (reference sequence). The length of the CDR3 is 17 residues. With 0 bases removed from V and 0 bases from J, the gap between germline ends came to 13 bases.

The chain carries TRBV28 and TRBJ2-7, with 9 bases fitting TRBD2. The CDR3 runs to 15 residues. Germline V gives CDR1 MDHEN, CDR2 SYDVKM. V lost 6 bases to trimming and J lost 2 bases; unmatched junction nucleotides: 8. CDR3 loop: CASSPGRGGPYEQYF. In nucleotides, the CDR3 is TGTGCCAGCAGCCCAGGGCGGGGGGGCCCCTACGAGCAGTACTTC.

The V call is TRBV27, the J call TRBJ1-1; 10 bases map to TRBD1. Germline trimming cut 8 bases from V and 3 bases from J; bases unmatched to any gene: 6. Germline values: CDR1 MNHEY, CDR2 SMNVEV (reference sequence). The CDR3 is 14 residues long. The CDR3 spells CASRGTGEYTEAFF. CDR3 sequence (DNA): TGTGCCAGCCGTGGGACAGGGGAGTACACTGAAGCTTTCTTT.

The CDR3: CASSKTGPADSPLHF. The CDR3 DNA follows: TGTGCCAGCAGTAAGACGGGCCCTGCGGATTCACCCCTCCACTTT. The V and J genes are TRBV2 and TRBJ1-6; D gene uncertain. The CDR3 runs to 15 residues. V lost 5 bases to trimming and J lost 8 bases, with 16 bases between them. CDR1 and CDR2 (germline): SNHLY, FYNNEI.

The chain employs TRBV5-4 and TRBJ2-1, with D perhaps TRBD1 (6 bases). V shed 4 bases and J shed 3 bases, with 8 bases lying between them. Germline assignment: CDR1 SGHNT and CDR2 YYREEE (reference sequence). CDR3 length: 13 residues. Here the CDR3 DNA reads TGTGCCAGCAGCATACAGGGCTACAATGAGCAGTTCTTC. Its translation: CASSIQGYNEQFF.

CDR3 sequence (DNA): TGTGCCAGCAGCTCACTAGCGAGTGAGCAGTTCTTC. Its protein is CASSSLASEQFF. This chain joins TRBV5-6 and TRBJ2-1, with 7 nucleotides matching TRBD2. Unmatched junction bases numbered 3, after V lost 3 bases and J lost 9 bases. The germline V gene encodes CDR1 SGHDT and CDR2 YYEEEE. CDR3 length equals 12 residues. Full variable domain (outside the CDR3, taken from reference TRBV5-6 and TRBJ2-1): DAGVTQSPTHLIKTRGQQVTLRCSPKSGHDTVSWYQQALGQGPQFIFQYYEEEERQRGNFPDRFSGHQFPNYSSELNVNALLLGDSALYLCASSSLASEQFFGPGTRLTVL.

The chain uses TRBV10-3 and TRBJ1-5; unclear D gene. This CDR3 is 15 amino acids long. V was shortened by 0 bases and J by 0 bases, with 6 bases between the two germline ends. Germline assignment: CDR1 ENHRY and CDR2 SYGVKD. DNA for the CDR3: TGTGCCATCAGTGAGTCGCCGTCTAGCAATCAGCCCCAGCATTTT. Its translation is CAISESPSSNQPQHF.

This chain connects TRBV5-8 to TRBJ1-2, with D hard to call. This CDR3 comprises 11 residues. Germline V gene lookup returns CDR1 SGHTS and CDR2 YDEGEE. Trimming shortened V by 3 bases and J by 3 bases, and 3 bases separated the two germline ends. CDR3 amino acids: CASSSDYGYTF. DNA for the CDR3: TGTGCCAGCAGCTCGGACTATGGCTACACCTTC.

The V and J genes are TRBV30 and TRBJ2-4; TRBD2 agrees at 11 bases. Per the germline V gene, CDR1 is GTSNPN and CDR2 is SVGIG (reference sequence). The CDR3 contains 13 residues. CDR3 sequence: CASDVAGGYIQYF. The CDR3 region has the DNA TGTGCTTCTGATGTAGCGGGGGGGTACATTCAGTACTTC.

The chain joins TRBV5-6 to TRBJ2-3; TRBD2 matches 11 bases. Per the germline V gene, CDR1 is SGHDT and CDR2 is YYEEEE. After removal of 5 bases from V and 6 bases from J, the junction contained 8 bases not matched to a gene. The CDR3 totals 15 residues. The CDR3 is CASRLIAGGPDTQYF. The DNA for the CDR3 is TGTGCCAGCAGGTTGATAGCGGGGGGGCCGGATACGCAGTATTTT.

The chain combines TRBV18 with TRBJ2-7; 7 bases are a match to TRBD2. The V segment lost 2 bases and the J segment 9 bases; nucleotides outside the gene matches: 19. The germline V gene has CDR1 KGHSH and CDR2 LQKENI. CDR3 length: 17 residues. CDR3 nucleotides: TGTGCCAGCTCACCAGTGAGCGGGGATCTCTTGTCGAGCGGGCAGTACTTC. It yields the protein CASSPVSGDLLSSGQYF.